Below, 3 T cell receptor beta chains from the same sample are listed, as sequenced in a study of long-term antiretroviral therapy in people with HIV. The authors ran the immunoSEQ assay, v3.0, at survey level. Method: immunoSEQ multiplex PCR; TCRdb's copy keeps in-frame clones and lacks some. Of 26,000 or so clones in the sample, 78% are singletons; the top ten hold about a tenth. The source material was unsorted PBMCs, sampled 1.5 years before starting antiretroviral therapy. The source is a man between 18 and 29 years old with HIV.

This CDR3 reads CASSLARDSYEQYF. DNA for the CDR3: TGCGCCAGCAGCTTGGCCCGGGACAGCTACGAGCAGTACTTC. The chain has TRBV5-1 and TRBJ2-7; TRBD1 matches at 7 bases. The germline CDR1 and CDR2 sequences are SGHRS and YFSETQ. The CDR3 runs 14 residues. Trimming took 0 bases from V and 3 from J; bases not matched to a gene: 3.

This sequence joins TRBV5-5 and TRBJ2-3; no definite D call. The CDR3 consists of 14 residues. V lost 2 bases and J lost 0, with 7 bases in between. Germline V gene data show CDR1 as SGHKS and CDR2 as YYEKEE (reference sequence). CDR3 loop: CASSFLFSTDTQYF. DNA for the CDR3: TGTGCCAGCAGCTTCCTCTTTAGCACAGATACGCAGTATTTT.

Here the CDR3 DNA reads TGTGCCAGCAGTTATGCTCCAGTGGCCCCCTACAATGAGCAGTTCTTC. Translated, it gives CASSYAPVAPYNEQFF. V and J are TRBV7-2 and TRBJ2-1; D remains ambiguous. V dropped 6 bases and J dropped 2 bases, with 17 bases sitting between them. The CDR3 contains 16 residues. CDR1 and CDR2 (germline): SGHTA, FQGNSA.